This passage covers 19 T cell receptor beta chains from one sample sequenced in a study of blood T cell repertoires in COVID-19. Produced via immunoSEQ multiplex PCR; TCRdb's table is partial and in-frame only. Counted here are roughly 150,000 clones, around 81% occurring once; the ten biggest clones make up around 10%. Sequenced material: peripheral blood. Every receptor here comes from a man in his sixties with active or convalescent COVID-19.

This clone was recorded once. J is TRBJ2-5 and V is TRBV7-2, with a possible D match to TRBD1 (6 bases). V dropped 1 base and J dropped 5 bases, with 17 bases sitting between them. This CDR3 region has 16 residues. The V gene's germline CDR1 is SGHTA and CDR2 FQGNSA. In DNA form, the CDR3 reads TGTGCCAGCAGCTTAGGTCAGGGGTGGGGATTGGAGACCCAGTACTTC. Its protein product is CASSLGQGWGLETQYF. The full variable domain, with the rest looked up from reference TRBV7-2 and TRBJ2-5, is GAGVSQSPSNKVTEKGKDVELRCDPISGHTALYWYRQSLGQGLEFLIYFQGNSAPDKSGLPSDRFSAERTGGSVSTLTIQRTQQEDSAVYLCASSLGQGWGLETQYFGPGTRLLVL.

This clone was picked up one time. The DNA of the CDR3 is TGTGCCAGCAGTTTACTCCGGACTAGCTCGTTCTTC. Translating gives CASSLLRTSSFF. The chain uses TRBV28 and TRBJ2-1, with 8 bases identical to TRBD2. Trimming cost V 2 bases and J 15 bases; bases outside gene matches: 6. CDR3 length equals 12 residues. Germline CDR1 is MDHEN and CDR2 is SYDVKM.

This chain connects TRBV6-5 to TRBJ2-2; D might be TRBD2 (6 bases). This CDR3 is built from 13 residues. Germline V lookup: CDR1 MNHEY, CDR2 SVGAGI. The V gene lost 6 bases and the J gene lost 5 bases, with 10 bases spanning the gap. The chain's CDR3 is CASRVGRTGELFF. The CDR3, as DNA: TGTGCCAGCAGGGTAGGGAGGACCGGGGAGCTGTTTTTT.

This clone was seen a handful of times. The CDR3 region has the DNA TGTGCCAGCAGCTTAGATCTAGTGACAGAAGGGCGTGGCTACACCTTC. Translating gives CASSLDLVTEGRGYTF. The chain recombines TRBV11-3 with TRBJ1-2; a weak D match, TRBD1 (5 bases). V was pared by 0 bases and J by 7 bases, with 18 bases between. This CDR3 region has 16 residues. Germline V gene data show CDR1 as SGHNT and CDR2 as YENEEA.

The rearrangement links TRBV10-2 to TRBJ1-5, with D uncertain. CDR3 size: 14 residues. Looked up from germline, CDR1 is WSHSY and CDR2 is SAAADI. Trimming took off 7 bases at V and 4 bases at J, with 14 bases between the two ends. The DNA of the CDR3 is TGCGCCAGCATGTTTGGAGACCAAAATCAGCCCCAGCATTTT. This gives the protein CASMFGDQNQPQHF.

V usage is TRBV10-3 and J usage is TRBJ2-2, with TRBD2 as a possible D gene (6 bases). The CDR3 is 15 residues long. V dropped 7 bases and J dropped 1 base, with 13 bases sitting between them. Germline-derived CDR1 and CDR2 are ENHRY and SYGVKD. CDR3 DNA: TGTGCCATCAACGGAGGGGCGATGAACACCGGGGAGCTGTTTTTT. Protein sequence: CAINGGAMNTGELFF.

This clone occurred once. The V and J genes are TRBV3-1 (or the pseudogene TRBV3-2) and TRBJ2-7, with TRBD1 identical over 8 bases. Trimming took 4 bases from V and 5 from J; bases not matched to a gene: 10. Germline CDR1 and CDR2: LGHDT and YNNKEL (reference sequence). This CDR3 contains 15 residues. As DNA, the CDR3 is TGTGCCAGCAGCCCAAGTCAGGGGGCAGTTCACGAGCAGTACTTC. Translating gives CASSPSQGAVHEQYF.

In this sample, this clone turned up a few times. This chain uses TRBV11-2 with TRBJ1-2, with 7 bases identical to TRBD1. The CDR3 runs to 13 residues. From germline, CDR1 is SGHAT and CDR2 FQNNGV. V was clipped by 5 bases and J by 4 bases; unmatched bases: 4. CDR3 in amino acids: CASSPQGGYGYTF. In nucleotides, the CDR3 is TGTGCCAGCAGCCCCCAGGGGGGCTATGGCTACACCTTC.

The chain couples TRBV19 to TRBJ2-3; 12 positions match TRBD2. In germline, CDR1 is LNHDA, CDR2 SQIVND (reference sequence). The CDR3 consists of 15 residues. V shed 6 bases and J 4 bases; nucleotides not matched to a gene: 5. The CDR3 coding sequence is TGTGCCAGTAGAGATCTAGCGGGGGGGTCAGATACGCAGTATTTT. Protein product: CASRDLAGGSDTQYF.

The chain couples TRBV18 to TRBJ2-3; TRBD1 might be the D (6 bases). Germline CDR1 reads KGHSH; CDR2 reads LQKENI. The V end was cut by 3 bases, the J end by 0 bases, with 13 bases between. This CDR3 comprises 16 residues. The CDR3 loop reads CASSPYTGQSTDTQYF. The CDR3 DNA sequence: TGTGCCAGCTCACCGTATACAGGGCAAAGCACAGATACGCAGTATTTT. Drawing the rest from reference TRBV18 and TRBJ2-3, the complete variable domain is NAGVMQNPRHLVRRRGQEARLRCSPMKGHSHVYWYRQLPEEGLKFMVYLQKENIIDESGMPKERFSAEFPKEGPSILRIQQVVRGDSAAYFCASSPYTGQSTDTQYFGPGTRLTVL.

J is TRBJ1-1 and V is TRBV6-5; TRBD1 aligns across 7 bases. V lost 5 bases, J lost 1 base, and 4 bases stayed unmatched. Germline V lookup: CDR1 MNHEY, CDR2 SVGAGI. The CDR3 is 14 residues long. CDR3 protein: CASSLQGTNTEAFF. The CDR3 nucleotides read TGTGCCAGCAGTCTACAGGGGACGAACACTGAAGCTTTCTTT.

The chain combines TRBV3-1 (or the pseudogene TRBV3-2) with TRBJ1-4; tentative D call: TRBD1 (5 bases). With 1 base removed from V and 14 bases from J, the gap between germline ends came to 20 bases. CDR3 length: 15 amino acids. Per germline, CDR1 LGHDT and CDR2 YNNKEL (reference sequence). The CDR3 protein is CASSQGPPFQGRLFF. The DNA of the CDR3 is TGTGCCAGCAGCCAAGGTCCGCCGTTTCAGGGTAGGCTGTTTTTT.

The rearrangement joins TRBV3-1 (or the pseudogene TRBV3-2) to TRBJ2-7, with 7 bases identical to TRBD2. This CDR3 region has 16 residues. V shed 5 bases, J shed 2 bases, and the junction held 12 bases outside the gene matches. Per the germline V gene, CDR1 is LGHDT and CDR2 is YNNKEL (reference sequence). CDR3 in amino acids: CASSERVRSGTYEQYF. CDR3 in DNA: TGTGCCAGCAGCGAAAGGGTCAGAAGCGGGACCTACGAGCAGTACTTC.

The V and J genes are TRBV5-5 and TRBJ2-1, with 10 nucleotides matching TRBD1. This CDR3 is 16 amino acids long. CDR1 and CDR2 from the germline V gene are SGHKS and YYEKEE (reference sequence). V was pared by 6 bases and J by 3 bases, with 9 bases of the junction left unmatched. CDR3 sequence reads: CASTRTGTGDYNEQFF. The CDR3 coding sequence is TGTGCCAGCACCCGGACCGGGACAGGGGACTACAATGAGCAGTTCTTC.

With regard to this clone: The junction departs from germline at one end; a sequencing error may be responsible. The CDR3 region has the DNA TGTGCCAGCAGTCGGAAGGAGCGGCCGCACTTC. Encoded protein: CASSRKERPHF. The chain joins TRBV28 to TRBJ1-2; D uncertain. The CDR3 has 11 amino acids. Germline V CDR1 and CDR2: MDHEN, SYDVKM.

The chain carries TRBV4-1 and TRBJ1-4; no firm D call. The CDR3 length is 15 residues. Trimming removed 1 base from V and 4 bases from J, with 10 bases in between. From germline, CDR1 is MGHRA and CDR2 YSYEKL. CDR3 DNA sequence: TGCGCCAGCAGCCAAGTGGAACAGATTAATGAAAAACTGTTTTTT. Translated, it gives CASSQVEQINEKLFF.

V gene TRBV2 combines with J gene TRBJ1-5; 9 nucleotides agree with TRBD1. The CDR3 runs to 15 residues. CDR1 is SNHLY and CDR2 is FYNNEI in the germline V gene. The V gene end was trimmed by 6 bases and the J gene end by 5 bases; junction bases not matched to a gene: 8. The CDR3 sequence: CASSQDRGGHQPQHF. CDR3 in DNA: TGTGCCAGCAGCCAAGACAGGGGGGGGCATCAGCCCCAGCATTTT.

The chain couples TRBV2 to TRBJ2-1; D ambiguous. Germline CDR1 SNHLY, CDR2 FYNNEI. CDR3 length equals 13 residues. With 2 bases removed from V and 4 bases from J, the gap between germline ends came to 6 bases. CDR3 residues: CASSEREYNEQFF. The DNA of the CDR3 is TGTGCCAGCAGTGAACGTGAGTACAATGAGCAGTTCTTC. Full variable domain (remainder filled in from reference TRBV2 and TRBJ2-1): EPEVTQTPSHQVTQMGQEVILRCVPISNHLYFYWYRQILGQKVEFLVSFYNNEISEKSEIFDDQFSVERPDGSNFTLKIRSTKLEDSAMYFCASSEREYNEQFFGPGTRLTVL.

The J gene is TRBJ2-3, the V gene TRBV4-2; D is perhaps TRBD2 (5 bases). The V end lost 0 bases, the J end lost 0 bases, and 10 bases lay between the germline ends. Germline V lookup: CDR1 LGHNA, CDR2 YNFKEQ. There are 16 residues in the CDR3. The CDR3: CASSQDSRGSTDTQYF. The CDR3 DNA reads TGTGCCAGCAGCCAAGATTCCCGAGGGAGCACAGATACGCAGTATTTT.